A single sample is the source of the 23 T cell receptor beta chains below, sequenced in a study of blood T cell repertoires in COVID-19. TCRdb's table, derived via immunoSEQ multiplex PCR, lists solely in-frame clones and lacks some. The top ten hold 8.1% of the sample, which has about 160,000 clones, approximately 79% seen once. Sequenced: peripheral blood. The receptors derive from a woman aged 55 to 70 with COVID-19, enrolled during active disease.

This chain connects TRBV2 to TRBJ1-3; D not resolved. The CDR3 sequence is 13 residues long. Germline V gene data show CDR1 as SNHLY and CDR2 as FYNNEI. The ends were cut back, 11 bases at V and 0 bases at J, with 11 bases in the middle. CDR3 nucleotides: TGTGCCTTTAGCACGGTCTCTGGAAACACCATATATTTT. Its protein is CAFSTVSGNTIYF. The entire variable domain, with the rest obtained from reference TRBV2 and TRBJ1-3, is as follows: EPEVTQTPSHQVTQMGQEVILRCVPISNHLYFYWYRQILGQKVEFLVSFYNNEISEKSEIFDDQFSVERPDGSNFTLKIRSTKLEDSAMYFCAFSTVSGNTIYFGEGSWLTVV.

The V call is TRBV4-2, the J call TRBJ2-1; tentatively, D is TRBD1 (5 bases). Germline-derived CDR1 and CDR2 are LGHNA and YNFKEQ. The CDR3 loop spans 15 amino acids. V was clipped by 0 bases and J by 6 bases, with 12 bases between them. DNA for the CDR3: TGTGCCAGCAGCCAAGAAAAGGGGCAGGGCAATGAGCAGTTCTTC. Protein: CASSQEKGQGNEQFF.

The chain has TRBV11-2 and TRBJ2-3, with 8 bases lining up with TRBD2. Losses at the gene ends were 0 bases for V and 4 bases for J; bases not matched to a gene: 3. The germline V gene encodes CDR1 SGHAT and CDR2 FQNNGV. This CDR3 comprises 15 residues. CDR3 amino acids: CASSLDRGGADTQYF. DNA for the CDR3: TGTGCCAGCAGCTTAGACCGGGGGGGGGCAGATACGCAGTATTTT. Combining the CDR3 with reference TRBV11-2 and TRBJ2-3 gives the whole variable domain EAGVAQSPRYKIIEKRQSVAFWCNPISGHATLYWYQQILGQGPKLLIQFQNNGVVDDSQLPKDRFSAERLKGVDSTLKIQPAKLEDSAVYLCASSLDRGGADTQYFGPGTRLTVL.

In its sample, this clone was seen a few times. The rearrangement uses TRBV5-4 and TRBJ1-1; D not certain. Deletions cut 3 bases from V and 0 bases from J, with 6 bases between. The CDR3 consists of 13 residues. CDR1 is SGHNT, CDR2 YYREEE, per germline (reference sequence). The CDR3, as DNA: TGTGCCAGCAGCTCGGGGTTGAACACTGAAGCTTTCTTT. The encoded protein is CASSSGLNTEAFF.

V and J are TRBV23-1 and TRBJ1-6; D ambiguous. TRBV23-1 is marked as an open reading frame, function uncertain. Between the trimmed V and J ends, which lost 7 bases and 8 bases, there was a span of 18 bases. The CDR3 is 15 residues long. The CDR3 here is CASTRGGHSDSPLHF. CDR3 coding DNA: TGCGCCAGCACCCGGGGAGGGCATTCGGATTCACCCCTCCACTTT.

This chain's CDR3 is CASSVGLAAGDNEQFF. The DNA for the CDR3 is TGTGCCAGCAGCGTAGGTCTAGCGGCGGGGGACAATGAGCAGTTCTTC. J is TRBJ2-1 and V is TRBV9; 7 bases are shared with TRBD2. Germline CDR1 SGDLS, CDR2 YYNGEE. The trim removed 0 bases at V and 5 bases at J, leaving 8 bases unmatched. The CDR3 has 16 amino acids. The variable domain in full, with the rest retrieved from reference TRBV9 and TRBJ2-1, is DSGVTQTPKHLITATGQRVTLRCSPRSGDLSVYWYQQSLDQGLQFLIQYYNGEERAKGNILERFSAQQFPDLHSELNLSSLELGDSALYFCASSVGLAAGDNEQFFGPGTRLTVL.

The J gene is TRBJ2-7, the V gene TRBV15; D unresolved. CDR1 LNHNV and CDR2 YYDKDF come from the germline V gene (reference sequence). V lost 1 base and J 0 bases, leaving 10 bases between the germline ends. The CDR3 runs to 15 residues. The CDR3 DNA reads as TGTGCCACCAGCAGAGGCGGAAGCGCCTCCTACGAGCAGTACTTC. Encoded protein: CATSRGGSASYEQYF.

The CDR3 loop reads CAISESGTGGYNEQFF. The DNA of the CDR3 is TGTGCCATCAGTGAGAGTGGGACAGGGGGTTACAATGAGCAGTTCTTC. This chain links TRBV10-3 with TRBJ2-1, with TRBD1 matching 11 bases. The ends lost 2 bases at V and 4 bases at J; junction bases unmatched: 4. From germline, CDR1 is ENHRY and CDR2 SYGVKD. This CDR3 comprises 16 residues.

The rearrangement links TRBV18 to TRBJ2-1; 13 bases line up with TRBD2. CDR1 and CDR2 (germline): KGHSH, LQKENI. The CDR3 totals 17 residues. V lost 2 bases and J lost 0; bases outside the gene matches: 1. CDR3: CASSPRTSGSSYNEQFF. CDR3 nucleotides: TGTGCCAGCTCACCAAGGACTAGCGGGAGCTCCTACAATGAGCAGTTCTTC. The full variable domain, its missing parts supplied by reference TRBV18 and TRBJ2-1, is NAGVMQNPRHLVRRRGQEARLRCSPMKGHSHVYWYRQLPEEGLKFMVYLQKENIIDESGMPKERFSAEFPKEGPSILRIQQVVRGDSAAYFCASSPRTSGSSYNEQFFGPGTRLTVL.

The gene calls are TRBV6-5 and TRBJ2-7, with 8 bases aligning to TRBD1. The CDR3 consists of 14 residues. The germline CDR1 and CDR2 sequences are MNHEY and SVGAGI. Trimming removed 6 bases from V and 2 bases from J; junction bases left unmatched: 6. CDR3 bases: TGTGCCAGCAGCTTGGACAGGGCGGCCTACGAGCAGTACGTC. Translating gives CASSLDRAAYEQYV.

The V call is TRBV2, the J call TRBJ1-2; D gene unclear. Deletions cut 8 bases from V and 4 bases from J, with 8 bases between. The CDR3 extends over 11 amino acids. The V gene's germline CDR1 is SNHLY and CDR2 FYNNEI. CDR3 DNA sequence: TGTGCCAGCGGCGACACCTATGGCTACACCTTC. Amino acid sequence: CASGDTYGYTF.

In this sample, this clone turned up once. CDR3 sequence reads: CASSPSITQGKQPQHF. CDR3 DNA: TGTGCCAGTAGTCCTTCAATTACACAGGGTAAACAGCCCCAGCATTTT. The V and J genes are TRBV19 and TRBJ1-5; D might be TRBD1 (6 bases). The germline V gene encodes CDR1 LNHDA and CDR2 SQIVND (reference sequence). Between the trimmed V and J ends, which lost 5 bases and 7 bases, there was a span of 21 bases. This CDR3 is 16 amino acids long.

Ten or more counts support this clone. CDR3 region: CASSSGPGLGGNEQFF. As DNA, the CDR3 is TGTGCCAGCAGCTCGGGTCCGGGACTGGGGGGCAATGAGCAGTTCTTC. The rearrangement joins TRBV7-9 to TRBJ2-1; TRBD2 is a possible D gene (6 bases). This CDR3 comprises 16 residues. The V gene lost 4 bases and the J gene lost 6 bases, with 19 bases spanning the gap. Germline CDR1 is SEHNR and CDR2 is FQNEAQ (reference sequence).

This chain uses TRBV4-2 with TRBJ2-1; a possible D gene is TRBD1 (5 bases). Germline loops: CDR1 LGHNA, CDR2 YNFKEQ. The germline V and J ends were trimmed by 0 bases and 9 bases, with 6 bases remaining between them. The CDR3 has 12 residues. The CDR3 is CASSQDQGEQFF. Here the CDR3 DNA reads TGTGCCAGCAGCCAAGACCAGGGTGAGCAGTTCTTC.

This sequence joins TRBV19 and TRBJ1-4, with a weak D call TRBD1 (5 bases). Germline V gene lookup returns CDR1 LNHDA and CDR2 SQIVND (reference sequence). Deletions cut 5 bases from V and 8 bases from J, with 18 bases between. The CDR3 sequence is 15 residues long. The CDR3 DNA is TGTGCCAGTAGTCGAACCCAGGGTCGGAGAGAAAAACTGTTTTTT. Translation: CASSRTQGRREKLFF.

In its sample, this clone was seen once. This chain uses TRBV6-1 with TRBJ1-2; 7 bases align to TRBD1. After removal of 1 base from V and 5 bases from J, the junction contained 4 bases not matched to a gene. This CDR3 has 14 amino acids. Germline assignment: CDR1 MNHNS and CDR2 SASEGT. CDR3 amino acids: CASSEDTGVYGYTF. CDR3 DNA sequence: TGTGCCAGCAGTGAAGATACAGGGGTTTATGGCTACACCTTC.

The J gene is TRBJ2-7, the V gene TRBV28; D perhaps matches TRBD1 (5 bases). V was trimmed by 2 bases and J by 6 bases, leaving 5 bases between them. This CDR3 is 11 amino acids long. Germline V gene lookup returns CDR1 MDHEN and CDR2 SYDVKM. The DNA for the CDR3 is TGTGCCAGCAGTTTAAGGGGCGAGCAGTACGTC. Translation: CASSLRGEQYV.

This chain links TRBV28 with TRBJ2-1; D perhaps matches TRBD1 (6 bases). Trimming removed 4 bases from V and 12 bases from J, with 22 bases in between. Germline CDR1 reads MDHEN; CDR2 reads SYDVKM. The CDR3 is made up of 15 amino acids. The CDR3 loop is CASSSTFLSGAGQFF. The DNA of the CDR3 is TGTGCCAGCAGTTCGACCTTTTTGTCAGGGGCAGGGCAGTTCTTC.

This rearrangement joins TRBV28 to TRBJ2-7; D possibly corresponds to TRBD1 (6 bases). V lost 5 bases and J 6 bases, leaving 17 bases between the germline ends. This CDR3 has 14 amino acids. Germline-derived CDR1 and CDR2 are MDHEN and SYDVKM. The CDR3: CASSLTGYGSEQYF. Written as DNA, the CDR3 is TGTGCCAGCAGTCTCACAGGGTATGGGAGCGAGCAGTACTTC.

The CDR3 sequence is CASSRTQGLGYNEQFF. The CDR3 DNA follows: TGTGCCAGCAGCCGGACACAGGGGCTCGGCTACAATGAGCAGTTCTTC. The V gene is TRBV13, the J gene TRBJ2-1; 7 nucleotides line up with TRBD1. The CDR3 loop spans 16 amino acids. Germline V lookup: CDR1 PRHDT, CDR2 FYEKMQ (reference sequence). V shed 5 bases, J shed 3 bases, and the junction held 10 bases outside the gene matches.

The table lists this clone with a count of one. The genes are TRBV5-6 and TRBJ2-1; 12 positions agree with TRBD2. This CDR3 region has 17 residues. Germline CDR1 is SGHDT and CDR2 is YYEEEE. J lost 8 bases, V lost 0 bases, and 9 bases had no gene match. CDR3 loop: CASSLAKTSGRVDEQFF. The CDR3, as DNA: TGTGCCAGCAGCTTGGCCAAGACTAGCGGGAGAGTCGATGAGCAGTTCTTC.

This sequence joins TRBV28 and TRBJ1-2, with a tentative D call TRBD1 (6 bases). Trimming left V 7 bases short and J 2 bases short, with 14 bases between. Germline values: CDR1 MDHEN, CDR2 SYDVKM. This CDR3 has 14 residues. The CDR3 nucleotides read TGTGCCAGCATTGGGGGCGTGGGGAACTATGGCTACACCTTC. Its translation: CASIGGVGNYGYTF.

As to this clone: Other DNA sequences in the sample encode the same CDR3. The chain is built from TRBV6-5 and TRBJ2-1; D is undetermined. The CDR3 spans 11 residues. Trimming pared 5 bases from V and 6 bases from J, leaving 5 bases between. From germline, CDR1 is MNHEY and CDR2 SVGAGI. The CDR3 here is CASSRLNEQFF. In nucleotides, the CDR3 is TGTGCCAGCAGTCGTCTCAATGAGCAGTTCTTC.